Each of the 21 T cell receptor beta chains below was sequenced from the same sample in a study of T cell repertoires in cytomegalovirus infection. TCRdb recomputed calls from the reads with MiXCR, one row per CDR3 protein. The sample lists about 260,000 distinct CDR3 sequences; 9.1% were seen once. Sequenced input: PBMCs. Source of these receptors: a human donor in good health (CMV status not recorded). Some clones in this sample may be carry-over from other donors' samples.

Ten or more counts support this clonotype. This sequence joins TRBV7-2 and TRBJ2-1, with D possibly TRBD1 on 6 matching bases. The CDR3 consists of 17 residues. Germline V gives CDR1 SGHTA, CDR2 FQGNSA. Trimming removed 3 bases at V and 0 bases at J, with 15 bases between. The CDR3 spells CASSFASGVSSYNEQFF. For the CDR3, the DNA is TGTGCCAGCAGCTTTGCCTCAGGGGTCAGCTCCTACAATGAGCAGTTCTTC. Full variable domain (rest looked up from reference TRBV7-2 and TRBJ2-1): GAGVSQSPSNKVTEKGKDVELRCDPISGHTALYWYRQSLGQGLEFLIYFQGNSAPDKSGLPSDRFSAERTGGSVSTLTIQRTQQEDSAVYLCASSFASGVSSYNEQFFGPGTRLTVL.

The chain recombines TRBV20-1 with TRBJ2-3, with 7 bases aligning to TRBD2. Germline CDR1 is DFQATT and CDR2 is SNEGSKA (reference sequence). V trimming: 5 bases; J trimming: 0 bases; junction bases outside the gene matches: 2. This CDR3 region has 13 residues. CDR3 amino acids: CSAEAGSTDTQYF. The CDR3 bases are TGCAGTGCTGAAGCGGGAAGCACAGATACGCAGTATTTT.

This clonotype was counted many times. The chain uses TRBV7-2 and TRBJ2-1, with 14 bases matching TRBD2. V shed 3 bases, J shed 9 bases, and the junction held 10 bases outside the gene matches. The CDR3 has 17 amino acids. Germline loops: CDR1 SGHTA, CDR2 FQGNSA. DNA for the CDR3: TGTGCCAGCAGCTTTCAAAACCTTGGACTAGCGGGGGGTGAGCAGTTCTTC. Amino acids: CASSFQNLGLAGGEQFF.

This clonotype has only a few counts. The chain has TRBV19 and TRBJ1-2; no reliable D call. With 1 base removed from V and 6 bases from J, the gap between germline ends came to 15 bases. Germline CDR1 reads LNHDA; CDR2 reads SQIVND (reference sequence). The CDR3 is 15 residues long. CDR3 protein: CASSIAGELDHGYTF. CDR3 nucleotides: TGTGCCAGTAGTATAGCCGGGGAGCTGGACCATGGCTACACCTTC.

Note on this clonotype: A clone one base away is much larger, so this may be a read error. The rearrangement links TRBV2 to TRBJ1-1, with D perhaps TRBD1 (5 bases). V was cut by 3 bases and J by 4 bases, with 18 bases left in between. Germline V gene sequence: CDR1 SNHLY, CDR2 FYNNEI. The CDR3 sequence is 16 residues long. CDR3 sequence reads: CASSETPWSGVTEAFF. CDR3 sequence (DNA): TGTGCCAGCAGTGAGACTCCTTGGTCGGGGGTCACTGAAGCTTTCTTT.

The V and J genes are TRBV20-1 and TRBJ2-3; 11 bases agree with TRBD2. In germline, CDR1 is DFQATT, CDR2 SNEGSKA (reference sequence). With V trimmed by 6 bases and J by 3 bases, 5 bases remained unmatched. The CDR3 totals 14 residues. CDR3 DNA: TGCAGTGCGACCGGGACTAGCGGTACAGATACGCAGTATTTT. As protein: CSATGTSGTDTQYF.

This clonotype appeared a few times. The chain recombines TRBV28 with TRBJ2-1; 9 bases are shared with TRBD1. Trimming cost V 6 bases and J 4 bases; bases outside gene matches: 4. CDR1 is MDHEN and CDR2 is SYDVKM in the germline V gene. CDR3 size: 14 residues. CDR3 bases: TGTGCCAGCAGCCCGGACAGGGGATACAATGAGCAGTTCTTC. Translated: CASSPDRGYNEQFF.

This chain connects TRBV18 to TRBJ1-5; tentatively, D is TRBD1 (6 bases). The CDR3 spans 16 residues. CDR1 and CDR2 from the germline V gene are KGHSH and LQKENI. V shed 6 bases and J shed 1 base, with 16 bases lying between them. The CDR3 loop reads CASSVAGAGSNQPQHF. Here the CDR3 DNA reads TGTGCCAGCTCTGTCGCAGGGGCGGGAAGCAATCAGCCCCAGCATTTT.

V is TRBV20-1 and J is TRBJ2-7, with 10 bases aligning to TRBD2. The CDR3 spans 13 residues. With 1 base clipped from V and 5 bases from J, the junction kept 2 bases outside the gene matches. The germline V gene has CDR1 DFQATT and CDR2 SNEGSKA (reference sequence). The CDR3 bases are TGCAGTGCTAGAGGGCTAGCGGGAGACGAGCAGTACTTC. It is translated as CSARGLAGDEQYF.

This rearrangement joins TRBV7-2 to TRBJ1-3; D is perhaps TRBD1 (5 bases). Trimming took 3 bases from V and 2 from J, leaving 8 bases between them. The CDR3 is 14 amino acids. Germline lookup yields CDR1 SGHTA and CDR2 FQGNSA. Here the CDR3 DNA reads TGTGCCAGCAGCTTCCGGGACCCTGGAAACACCATATATTTT. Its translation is CASSFRDPGNTIYF.

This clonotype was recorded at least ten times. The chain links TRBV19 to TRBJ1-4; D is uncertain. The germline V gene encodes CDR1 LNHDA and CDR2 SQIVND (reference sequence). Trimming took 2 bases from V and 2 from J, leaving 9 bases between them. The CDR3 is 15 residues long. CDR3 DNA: TGTGCCAGTAGTATAACCGCTGCGACTAATGAAAAACTGTTTTTT. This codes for CASSITAATNEKLFF.

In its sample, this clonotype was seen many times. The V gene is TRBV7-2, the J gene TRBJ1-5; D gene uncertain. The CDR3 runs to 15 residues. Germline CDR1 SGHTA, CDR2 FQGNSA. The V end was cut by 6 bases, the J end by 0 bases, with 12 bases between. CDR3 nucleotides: TGTGCCAGCAGGGCCGAGGTTTATAGCAATCAGCCCCAGCATTTT. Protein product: CASRAEVYSNQPQHF.

CDR3 in amino acids: CSVARDRDQPQHF. The CDR3 nucleotides read TGCAGCGTCGCCCGGGACAGGGATCAGCCCCAGCATTTT. The J gene is TRBJ1-5, the V gene TRBV29-1, with 9 nucleotides matching TRBD1. Germline V gene lookup returns CDR1 SQVTM and CDR2 ANQGSEA. V shed 6 bases and J 5 bases; nucleotides not matched to a gene: 5. This CDR3 has 13 residues.

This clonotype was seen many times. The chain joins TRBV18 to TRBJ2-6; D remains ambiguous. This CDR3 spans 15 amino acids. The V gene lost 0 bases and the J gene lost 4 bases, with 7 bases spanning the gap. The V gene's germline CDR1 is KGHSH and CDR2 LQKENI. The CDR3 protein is CASSPPTGGANVLTF. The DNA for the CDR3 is TGTGCCAGCTCACCACCCACGGGCGGGGCCAACGTCCTGACTTTC.

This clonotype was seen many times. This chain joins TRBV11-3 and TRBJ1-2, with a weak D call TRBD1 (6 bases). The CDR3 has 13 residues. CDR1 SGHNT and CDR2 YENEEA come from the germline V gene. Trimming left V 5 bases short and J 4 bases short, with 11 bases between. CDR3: CASSDRDTYGYTF. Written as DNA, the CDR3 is TGTGCCAGCAGCGACCGGGACACCTATGGCTACACCTTC.

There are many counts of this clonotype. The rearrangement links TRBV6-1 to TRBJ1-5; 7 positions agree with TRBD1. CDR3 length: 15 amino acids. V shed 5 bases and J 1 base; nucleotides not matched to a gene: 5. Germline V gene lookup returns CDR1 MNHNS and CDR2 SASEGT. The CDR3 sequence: CASSRQGTSNQPQHF. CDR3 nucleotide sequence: TGTGCCAGCAGTCGACAGGGTACGAGCAATCAGCCCCAGCATTTT.

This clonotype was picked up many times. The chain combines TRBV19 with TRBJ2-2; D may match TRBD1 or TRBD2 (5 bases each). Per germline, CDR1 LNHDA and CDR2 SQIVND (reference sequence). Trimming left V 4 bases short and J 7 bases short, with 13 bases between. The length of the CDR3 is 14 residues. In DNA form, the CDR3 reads TGTGCCAGTAGTAATACGGGGCTTGGCGGGGAGCTGTTTTTT. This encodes CASSNTGLGGELFF.

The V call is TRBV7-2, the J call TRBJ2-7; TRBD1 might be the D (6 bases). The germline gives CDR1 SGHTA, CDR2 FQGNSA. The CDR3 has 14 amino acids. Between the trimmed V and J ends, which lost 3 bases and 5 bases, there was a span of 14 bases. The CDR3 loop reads CASSFPGWTDEQYF. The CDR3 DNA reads TGTGCCAGCAGCTTTCCGGGATGGACAGACGAGCAGTACTTC.

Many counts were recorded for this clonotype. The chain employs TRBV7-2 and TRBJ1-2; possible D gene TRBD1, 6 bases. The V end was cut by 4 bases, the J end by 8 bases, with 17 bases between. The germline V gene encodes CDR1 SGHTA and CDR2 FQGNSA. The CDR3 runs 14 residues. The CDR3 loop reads CASSSGHPAPGYTF. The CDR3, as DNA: TGTGCCAGCAGCTCGGGACATCCCGCTCCGGGCTACACCTTC.

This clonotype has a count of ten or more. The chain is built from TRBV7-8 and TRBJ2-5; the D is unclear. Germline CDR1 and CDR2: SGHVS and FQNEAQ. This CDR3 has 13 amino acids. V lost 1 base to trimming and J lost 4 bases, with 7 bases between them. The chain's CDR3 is CASSLVVIETQYF. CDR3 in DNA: TGTGCCAGCAGCTTAGTGGTCATAGAGACCCAGTACTTC.

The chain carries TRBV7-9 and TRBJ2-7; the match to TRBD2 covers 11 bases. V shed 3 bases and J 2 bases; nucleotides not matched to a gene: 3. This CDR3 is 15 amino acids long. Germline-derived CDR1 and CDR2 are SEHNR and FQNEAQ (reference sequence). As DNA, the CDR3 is TGTGCCAGCAGCTTGACTAGCGGGGTGACCTACGAGCAGTACTTC. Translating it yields CASSLTSGVTYEQYF. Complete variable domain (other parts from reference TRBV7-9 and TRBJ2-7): DTGVSQNPRHKITKRGQNVTFRCDPISEHNRLYWYRQTLGQGPEFLTYFQNEAQLEKSRLLSDRFSAERPKGSFSTLEIQRTEQGDSAMYLCASSLTSGVTYEQYFGPGTRLTVT.